These 26 T cell receptor beta chains were all obtained from the same sample, sequenced in a study of cytomegalovirus exposure and HLA in healthy donors. PCR employed 60 Vbeta and 13 Jbeta primers. TCRdb's copy holds only in-frame clones and misses some; the assay was immunoSEQ multiplex PCR. This repertoire shows more than 150,000 clones, 75% to 90% found once; its top ten account for roughly 1.5%. The sequencing input was PBMCs. The receptors come from a man aged 50-59 years in good health and CMV-seronegative.

The chain employs TRBV9 and TRBJ2-7, with D perhaps TRBD2 (5 bases). Trimming took off 0 bases at V and 2 bases at J, with 12 bases between the two ends. The germline V gene has CDR1 SGDLS and CDR2 YYNGEE. CDR3 length equals 15 residues. The CDR3 nucleotides are TGTGCCAGCAGCGTAGGTTGGAGCGGACCCTACGAGCAGTACTTC. Translating gives CASSVGWSGPYEQYF.

This clone has just a few counts. V and J are TRBV4-3 and TRBJ2-7, with 7 bases aligning to TRBD2. Germline CDR1 and CDR2: LGHNA and YSLEER. This CDR3 has 15 amino acids. J lost 0 bases, V lost 2 bases, and 4 bases had no gene match. CDR3 bases: TGCGCCAGCAGCCAACGCGGGGGACGCTCCTACGAGCAGTACTTC. This translates into CASSQRGGRSYEQYF.

The V and J genes are TRBV11-2 and TRBJ1-2, with 9 bases lining up with TRBD1. Trimming took 2 bases from V and 8 from J; bases not matched to a gene: 6. The germline V gene encodes CDR1 SGHAT and CDR2 FQNNGV. This CDR3 is 14 amino acids long. This chain's CDR3 is CASSLWPGQGGYTF. The CDR3 region has the DNA TGTGCCAGCAGCTTATGGCCCGGACAGGGGGGCTACACCTTC.

V and J are TRBV19 and TRBJ1-2; maybe TRBD1 (5 bases). Looked up from germline, CDR1 is LNHDA and CDR2 is SQIVND (reference sequence). V was cut by 3 bases and J by 4 bases, with 18 bases left in between. The CDR3 sequence is 16 residues long. The CDR3 DNA is TGTGCCAGTAGTATCGGGCAGGGCCGAGGAGTCTATGGCTACACCTTC. This sequence encodes CASSIGQGRGVYGYTF.

V usage is TRBV15 and J usage is TRBJ2-3; TRBD2 aligns across 7 bases. CDR1 and CDR2 (germline): LNHNV, YYDKDF (reference sequence). Unmatched junction bases numbered 7, after V lost 1 base and J lost 3 bases. This CDR3 is 16 amino acids long. CDR3 in DNA: TGTGCCACCAGCAGAGGTACCTCGGGAGGAACAGATACGCAGTATTTT. Encoded protein: CATSRGTSGGTDTQYF.

V is TRBV19 and J is TRBJ2-6, with 11 positions matching TRBD1. Germline V gives CDR1 LNHDA, CDR2 SQIVND (reference sequence). The CDR3 spans 17 residues. V lost 8 bases, J lost 4 bases, and 10 bases stayed unmatched. The CDR3 loop is CASRTGQGARGANVLTF. DNA for the CDR3: TGTGCCAGTCGGACAGGACAGGGGGCAAGGGGGGCCAACGTCCTGACTTTC.

The J gene is TRBJ2-7, the V gene TRBV7-9, with D possibly matching TRBD2 (5 bases). The CDR3 has 14 residues. In germline, CDR1 is SEHNR, CDR2 FQNEAQ (reference sequence). Deletions cut 1 base from V and 4 bases from J, with 11 bases between. The CDR3 DNA reads TGTGCCAGCAGCTTAGACGTGGAGGTTTACGAGCAGTACTTC. Protein: CASSLDVEVYEQYF.

This clone has just one count. This chain joins TRBV18 and TRBJ1-4, with D possibly matching TRBD1 (6 bases). Germline values: CDR1 KGHSH, CDR2 LQKENI. The CDR3 consists of 17 residues. The V and J ends lost 5 bases and 0 bases respectively, with 16 bases between them. The CDR3 DNA reads as TGTGCCAGCTCAATCCGGACAGTCGTTGCAACTAATGAAAAACTGTTTTTT. This codes for CASSIRTVVATNEKLFF.

The J gene is TRBJ1-1, the V gene TRBV28; weak D call: TRBD1 (5 bases). CDR3 length equals 14 residues. CDR1 and CDR2 from the germline V gene are MDHEN and SYDVKM. Trimming pared 8 bases from V and 5 bases from J, leaving 18 bases between. CDR3 DNA sequence: TGTGCCAGCCGACCCATGCTCAAGGGGACTGAAGCTTTCTTT. Translated: CASRPMLKGTEAFF.

The count of this clone is one. The chain combines TRBV5-4 with TRBJ2-7; 7 nucleotides line up with TRBD1. The CDR3 covers 13 residues. The J segment lost 3 bases and the V segment lost 4 bases, leaving 4 bases of the junction unmatched. Per the germline V gene, CDR1 is SGHNT and CDR2 is YYREEE (reference sequence). The CDR3 region has the DNA TGTGCCAGCAGCGTACAGGGGATCTACGAGCAGTACTTC. This codes for CASSVQGIYEQYF.

This clone was detected once. The genes are TRBV5-4 and TRBJ2-7; 7 nucleotides line up with TRBD2. This CDR3 is 15 amino acids long. The germline CDR1 and CDR2 sequences are SGHNT and YYREEE (reference sequence). The ends lost 7 bases at V and 0 bases at J; junction bases unmatched: 10. Here the CDR3 DNA reads TGTGCCAGCGGTCGGCGGCTAGCGGCCTCCTACGAGCAGTACTTC. This encodes CASGRRLAASYEQYF.

Written as DNA, the CDR3 is TGTGCCTGGAGTGCGGGGGGTCGGGAGCAGTACTTC. Translating gives CAWSAGGREQYF. The chain carries TRBV30 and TRBJ2-7; 7 positions match TRBD2. The V segment lost 1 base and the J segment 7 bases; nucleotides outside the gene matches: 4. The CDR3 loop spans 12 amino acids. Germline loops: CDR1 GTSNPN, CDR2 SVGIG (reference sequence). The full variable domain, in which reference TRBV30 and TRBJ2-7 provide the parts outside the CDR3, is SQTIHQWPATLVQPVGSPLSLECTVEGTSNPNLYWYRQAAGRGLQLLFYSVGIGQISSEVPQNLSASRPQDRQFILSSKKLLLSDSGFYLCAWSAGGREQYFGPGTRLTVT.

This clone was seen once. This CDR3 is CASSLGGGERSHYGYTF. The CDR3 region has the DNA TGTGCCAGCAGCTTGGGAGGGGGAGAACGATCCCACTATGGCTACACCTTC. The genes are TRBV7-3 and TRBJ1-2; TRBD1 is a possible D gene (6 bases). V dropped 3 bases and J dropped 3 bases, with 20 bases sitting between them. CDR3 length: 17 residues. CDR1 is SGHTA, CDR2 FQGTGA, per germline.

This chain links TRBV6-6 with TRBJ2-7; 11 bases fit TRBD2. This CDR3 comprises 15 residues. Losses at the gene ends were 5 bases for V and 3 bases for J; bases not matched to a gene: 6. CDR1 is MNHNY and CDR2 is SVGAGI in the germline V gene (reference sequence). The CDR3 coding sequence is TGTGCCAGCAGTACCCGGACTAGCGGGTTCTACGAGCAGTACTTC. Translation gives CASSTRTSGFYEQYF.

The CDR3 nucleotides are TGTGCCAGCAGTTTATCGAATTGGGCAGGGGCGAACACTGAAGCTTTCTTT. This encodes CASSLSNWAGANTEAFF. The chain has TRBV27 and TRBJ1-1, with a possible D match to TRBD1 (6 bases). In germline, CDR1 is MNHEY, CDR2 SMNVEV (reference sequence). Trimming took 0 bases from V and 1 from J, leaving 15 bases between them. The CDR3 has 17 residues.

This chain links TRBV7-2 with TRBJ2-2; D is possibly TRBD2 (5 bases). Trimming removed 0 bases from V and 6 bases from J, with 14 bases in between. Germline V gene sequence: CDR1 SGHTA, CDR2 FQGNSA. The CDR3 is 16 residues long. CDR3 in amino acids: CASSLAGVGNAGELFF. The CDR3 bases are TGTGCCAGCAGCTTAGCCGGGGTTGGAAATGCCGGGGAGCTGTTTTTT.

This clone came up a few times. The chain links TRBV5-1 to TRBJ2-5; 10 positions match TRBD2. Germline V gene sequence: CDR1 SGHRS, CDR2 YFSETQ. J was trimmed by 4 bases and V by 2 bases; bases with no gene match: 2. The CDR3 totals 14 residues. In DNA form, the CDR3 reads TGCGCCAGCAGCTTCCCTAGCGGGGGAGAGACCCAGTACTTC. Translation: CASSFPSGGETQYF.

This clone has just a few counts. The CDR3 reads CASSQSRFENTEAFF. As DNA, the CDR3 is TGTGCCAGCAGCCAAAGTCGGTTTGAGAACACTGAAGCTTTCTTT. The rearrangement joins TRBV4-2 to TRBJ1-1; D remains unclear. The CDR3 loop spans 15 amino acids. The germline gives CDR1 LGHNA, CDR2 YNFKEQ. V was trimmed by 2 bases and J by 1 base, leaving 11 bases between them.

V and J are TRBV2 and TRBJ1-2; D remains unclear. Germline V lookup: CDR1 SNHLY, CDR2 FYNNEI. There are 14 residues in the CDR3. Trimming took 3 bases from V and 3 from J, leaving 11 bases between them. The CDR3 nucleotides are TGTGCCAGCAGTGATTTGGCAGAAGACTATGGCTACACCTTC. Translating it yields CASSDLAEDYGYTF.

The V and J genes are TRBV11-1 and TRBJ2-7; TRBD1 matches 7 bases. V dropped 7 bases and J dropped 4; count of bases not matched to a gene: 13. Germline CDR1 SGHAT, CDR2 FQDESV (reference sequence). CDR3 length: 15 amino acids. CDR3: CASTSGYRGGYEQYF. The CDR3 DNA is TGTGCCAGCACTTCAGGCTACAGGGGCGGGTACGAGCAGTACTTC. The entire variable domain, with the rest obtained from reference TRBV11-1 and TRBJ2-7, is as follows: EAEVAQSPRYKITEKSQAVAFWCDPISGHATLYWYRQILGQGPELLVQFQDESVVDDSQLPKDRFSAERLKGVDSTLKIQPAELGDSAMYLCASTSGYRGGYEQYFGPGTRLTVT.

The sample holds a few counts of this clone. The J gene is TRBJ1-1, the V gene TRBV4-3; D might be TRBD1 (6 bases). V shed 7 bases and J shed 0 bases, with 18 bases lying between them. This CDR3 has 16 residues. The germline gives CDR1 LGHNA, CDR2 YSLEER. The CDR3 nucleotides read TGCGCCAGCACCGTAGTCGGGGGGCCCTTGAACACTGAAGCTTTCTTT. Its protein is CASTVVGGPLNTEAFF.

This clone was observed a handful of times. The chain carries TRBV7-2 and TRBJ2-7, with 11 bases aligning to TRBD2. Trimming cost V 4 bases and J 6 bases; bases outside gene matches: 8. The CDR3 contains 15 residues. Germline CDR1 is SGHTA and CDR2 is FQGNSA. This CDR3 reads CASSSVRLAGGEQYF. The CDR3 DNA reads as TGTGCCAGCAGCTCTGTGAGGCTAGCGGGAGGCGAGCAGTACTTC.

CDR3 amino acids: CASSPNFRVAGANVLTF. CDR3 DNA sequence: TGTGCCAGCTCACCCAATTTCAGGGTAGCTGGGGCCAACGTCCTGACTTTC. The chain combines TRBV18 with TRBJ2-6, with D possibly being TRBD1 (5 bases). The CDR3 is 17 amino acids. V was cut by 3 bases and J by 2 bases, with 14 bases left in between. Germline lookup yields CDR1 KGHSH and CDR2 LQKENI.

This chain uses TRBV6-5 with TRBJ2-2; 7 nucleotides align to TRBD2. CDR1 is MNHEY and CDR2 is SVGAGI in the germline V gene. The CDR3 totals 15 residues. V trimming: 5 bases; J trimming: 6 bases; junction bases outside the gene matches: 9. CDR3 sequence (DNA): TGTGCCAGCAGTATTCTAGCGGATCGGGCCGGGGAGCTGTTTTTT. This encodes CASSILADRAGELFF.

The V and J genes are TRBV9 and TRBJ2-1, with D maybe TRBD2 (7 bases). The V gene lost 3 bases and the J gene lost 8 bases, with 21 bases spanning the gap. Germline lookup yields CDR1 SGDLS and CDR2 YYNGEE. This CDR3 has 16 amino acids. Here the CDR3 reads CASSAAPGLGGDEQFF. The DNA of the CDR3 is TGTGCCAGCAGCGCCGCACCTGGACTAGGGGGGGATGAGCAGTTCTTC. Based on the CDR3 plus reference TRBV9 and TRBJ2-1, the full variable domain is DSGVTQTPKHLITATGQRVTLRCSPRSGDLSVYWYQQSLDQGLQFLIQYYNGEERAKGNILERFSAQQFPDLHSELNLSSLELGDSALYFCASSAAPGLGGDEQFFGPGTRLTVL.

This clone appeared once. The genes are TRBV7-9 and TRBJ1-4; TRBD1 might be the D (5 bases). The CDR3 loop spans 17 amino acids. V was cut by 5 bases and J by 0 bases, with 16 bases left in between. Germline V gene data show CDR1 as SEHNR and CDR2 as FQNEAQ (reference sequence). Written as DNA, the CDR3 is TGTGCCAGCAGCCTACCTATAGACAGACCAACTAATGAAAAACTGTTTTTT. It yields the protein CASSLPIDRPTNEKLFF. The full variable domain, in which reference TRBV7-9 and TRBJ1-4 provide the parts outside the CDR3, is DTGVSQNPRHKITKRGQNVTFRCDPISEHNRLYWYRQTLGQGPEFLTYFQNEAQLEKSRLLSDRFSAERPKGSFSTLEIQRTEQGDSAMYLCASSLPIDRPTNEKLFFGSGTQLSVL.